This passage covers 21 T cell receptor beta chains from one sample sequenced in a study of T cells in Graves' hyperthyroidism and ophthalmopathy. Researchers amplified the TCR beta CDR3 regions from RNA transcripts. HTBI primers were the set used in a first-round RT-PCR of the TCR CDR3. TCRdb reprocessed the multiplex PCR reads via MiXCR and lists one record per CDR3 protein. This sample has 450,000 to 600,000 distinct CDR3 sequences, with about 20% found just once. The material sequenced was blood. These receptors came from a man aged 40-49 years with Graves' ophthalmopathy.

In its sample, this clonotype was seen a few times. The CDR3 is CASSSGGGDEQFF. CDR3 DNA: TGTGCCAGCAGCTCCGGGGGGGGCGATGAGCAGTTCTTC. V gene TRBV7-3 combines with J gene TRBJ2-1; the match to TRBD2 covers 8 bases. Germline V gene data show CDR1 as SGHTA and CDR2 as FQGTGA. The CDR3 spans 13 residues. V shed 4 bases and J 8 bases; nucleotides not matched to a gene: 4.

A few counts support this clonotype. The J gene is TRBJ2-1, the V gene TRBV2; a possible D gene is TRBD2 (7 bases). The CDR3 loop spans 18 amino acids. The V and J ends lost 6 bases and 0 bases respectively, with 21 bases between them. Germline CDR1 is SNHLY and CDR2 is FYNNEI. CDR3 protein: CASRRGVGGGNSYNEQFF. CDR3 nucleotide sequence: TGTGCCAGCAGGAGAGGAGTGGGCGGGGGCAACTCCTACAATGAGCAGTTCTTC. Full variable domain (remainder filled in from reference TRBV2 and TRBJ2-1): EPEVTQTPSHQVTQMGQEVILRCVPISNHLYFYWYRQILGQKVEFLVSFYNNEISEKSEIFDDQFSVERPDGSNFTLKIRSTKLEDSAMYFCASRRGVGGGNSYNEQFFGPGTRLTVL.

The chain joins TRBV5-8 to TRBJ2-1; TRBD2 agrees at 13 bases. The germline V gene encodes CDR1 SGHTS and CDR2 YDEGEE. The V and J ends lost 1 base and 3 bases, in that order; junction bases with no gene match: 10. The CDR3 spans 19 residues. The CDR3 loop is CASSLSGLAGPAVYNEQFF. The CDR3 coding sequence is TGTGCCAGCAGCTTGTCGGGACTAGCGGGACCTGCGGTCTACAATGAGCAGTTCTTC.

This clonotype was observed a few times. CDR3 region: CAIRTGEGNEQFF. The CDR3 DNA follows: TGTGCCATCAGAACAGGGGAGGGGAATGAGCAGTTCTTC. This chain links TRBV10-3 with TRBJ2-1, with D tentatively TRBD1 or TRBD2 (7 bases each). Trimming cost V 6 bases and J 7 bases, with 13 bases left between them. This CDR3 spans 13 amino acids. CDR1 and CDR2 (germline): ENHRY, SYGVKD.

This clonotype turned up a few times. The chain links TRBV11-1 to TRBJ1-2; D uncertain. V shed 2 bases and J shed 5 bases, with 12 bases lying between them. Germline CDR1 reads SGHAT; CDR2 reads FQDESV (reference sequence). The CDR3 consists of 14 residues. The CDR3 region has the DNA TGTGCCAGCAGCTTAACAAGGCAGGATTATGGCTACACCTTC. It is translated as CASSLTRQDYGYTF.

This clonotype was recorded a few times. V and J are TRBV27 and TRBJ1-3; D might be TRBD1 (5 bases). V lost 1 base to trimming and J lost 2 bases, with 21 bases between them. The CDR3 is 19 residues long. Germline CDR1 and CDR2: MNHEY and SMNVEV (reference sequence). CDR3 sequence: CASSLFPLPQGGTGNTIYF. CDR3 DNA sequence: TGTGCCAGCAGTTTATTCCCCCTCCCCCAGGGAGGGACTGGAAACACCATATATTTT.

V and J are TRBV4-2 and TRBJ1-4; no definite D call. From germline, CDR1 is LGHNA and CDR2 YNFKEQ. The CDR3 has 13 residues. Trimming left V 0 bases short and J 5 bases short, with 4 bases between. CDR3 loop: CASSQDLNEKLFF. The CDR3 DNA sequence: TGTGCCAGCAGCCAAGATCTGAATGAAAAACTGTTTTTT.

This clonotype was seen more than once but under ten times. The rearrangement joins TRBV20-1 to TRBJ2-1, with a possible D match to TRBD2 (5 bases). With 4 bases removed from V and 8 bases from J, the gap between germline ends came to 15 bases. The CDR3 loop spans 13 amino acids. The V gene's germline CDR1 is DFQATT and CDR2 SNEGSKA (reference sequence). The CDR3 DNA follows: TGCAGTGCTATTCGAGCGGAGGAGGATGAGCAGTTCTTC. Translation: CSAIRAEEDEQFF.

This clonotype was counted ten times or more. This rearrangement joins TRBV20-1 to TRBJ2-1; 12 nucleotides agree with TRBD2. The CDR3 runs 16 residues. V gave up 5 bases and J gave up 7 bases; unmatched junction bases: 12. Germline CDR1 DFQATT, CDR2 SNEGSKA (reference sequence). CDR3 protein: CSAYPTPSGRANEQFF. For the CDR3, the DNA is TGCAGTGCTTACCCGACCCCTAGCGGGAGGGCAAATGAGCAGTTCTTC.

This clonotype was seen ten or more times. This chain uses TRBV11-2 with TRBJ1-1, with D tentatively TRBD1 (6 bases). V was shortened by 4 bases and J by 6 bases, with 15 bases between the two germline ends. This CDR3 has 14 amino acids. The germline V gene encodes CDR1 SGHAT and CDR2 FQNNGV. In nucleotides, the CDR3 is TGTGCCAGCAGCTCCCAGGGGAATTCGGCTGAAGCTTTCTTT. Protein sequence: CASSSQGNSAEAFF.

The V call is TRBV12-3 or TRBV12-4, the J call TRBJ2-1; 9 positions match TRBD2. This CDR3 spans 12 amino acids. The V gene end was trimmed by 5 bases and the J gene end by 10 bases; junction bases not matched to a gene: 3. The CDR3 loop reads CASSAGTSEQFF. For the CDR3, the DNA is TGTGCCAGCAGTGCCGGGACTAGCGAGCAGTTCTTC.

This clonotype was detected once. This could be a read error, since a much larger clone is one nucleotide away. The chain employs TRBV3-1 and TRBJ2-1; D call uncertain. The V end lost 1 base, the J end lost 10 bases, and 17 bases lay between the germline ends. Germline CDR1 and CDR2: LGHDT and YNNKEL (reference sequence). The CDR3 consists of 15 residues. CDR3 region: CASSQGWEGIHEQFF. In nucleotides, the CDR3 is TGTGCCAGCAGCCAAGGCTGGGAAGGGATCCACGAGCAGTTCTTC.

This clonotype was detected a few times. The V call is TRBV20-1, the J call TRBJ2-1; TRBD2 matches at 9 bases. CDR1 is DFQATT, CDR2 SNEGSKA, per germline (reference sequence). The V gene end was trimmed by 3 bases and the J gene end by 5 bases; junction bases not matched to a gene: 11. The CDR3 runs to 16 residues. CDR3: CSARAAGGPNNNEQFF. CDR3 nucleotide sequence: TGCAGTGCTAGGGCAGCGGGAGGCCCTAATAACAATGAGCAGTTCTTC.

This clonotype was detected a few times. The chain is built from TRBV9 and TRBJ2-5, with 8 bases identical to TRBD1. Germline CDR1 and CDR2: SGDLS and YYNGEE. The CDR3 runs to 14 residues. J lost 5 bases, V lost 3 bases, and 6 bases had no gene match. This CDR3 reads CASSATGAGETQYF. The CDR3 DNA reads TGTGCCAGCAGCGCGACAGGGGCGGGGGAGACCCAGTACTTC.

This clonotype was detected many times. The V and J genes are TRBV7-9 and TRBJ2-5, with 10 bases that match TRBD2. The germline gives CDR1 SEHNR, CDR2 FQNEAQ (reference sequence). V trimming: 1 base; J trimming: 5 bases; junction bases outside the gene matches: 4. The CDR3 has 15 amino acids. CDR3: CASSLGTSGTETQYF. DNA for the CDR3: TGTGCCAGCAGCTTAGGAACTAGCGGGACGGAGACCCAGTACTTC.

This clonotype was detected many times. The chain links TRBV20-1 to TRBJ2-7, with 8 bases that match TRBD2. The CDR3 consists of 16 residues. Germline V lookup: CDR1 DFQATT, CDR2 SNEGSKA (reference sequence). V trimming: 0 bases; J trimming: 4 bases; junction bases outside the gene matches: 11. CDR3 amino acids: CSARDTVGAGGYEQYF. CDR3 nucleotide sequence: TGCAGTGCTAGAGATACAGTTGGGGCGGGAGGTTACGAGCAGTACTTC.

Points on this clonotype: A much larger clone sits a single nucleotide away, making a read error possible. CDR3 bases: TGTGCCAGCAGTTTATTGGCGAACACTGAAGCTTTCTTT. Translation gives CASSLLANTEAFF. J is TRBJ1-1 and V is TRBV27; D call uncertain. V was shortened by 1 base and J by 1 base, with 4 bases between the two germline ends. CDR1 and CDR2 from the germline V gene are MNHEY and SMNVEV (reference sequence). The CDR3 covers 13 residues.

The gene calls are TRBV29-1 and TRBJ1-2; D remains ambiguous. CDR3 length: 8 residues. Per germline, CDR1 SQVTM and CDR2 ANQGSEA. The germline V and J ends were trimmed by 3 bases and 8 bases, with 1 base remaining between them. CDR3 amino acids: CSVEGYTF. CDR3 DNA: TGCAGCGTTGAGGGCTACACCTTC.

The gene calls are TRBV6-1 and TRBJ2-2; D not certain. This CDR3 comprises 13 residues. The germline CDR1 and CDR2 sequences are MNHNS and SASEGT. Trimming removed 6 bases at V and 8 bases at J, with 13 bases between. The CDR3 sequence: CASRLIVVGELFF. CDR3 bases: TGTGCCAGCAGATTGATAGTTGTGGGGGAGCTGTTTTTT.

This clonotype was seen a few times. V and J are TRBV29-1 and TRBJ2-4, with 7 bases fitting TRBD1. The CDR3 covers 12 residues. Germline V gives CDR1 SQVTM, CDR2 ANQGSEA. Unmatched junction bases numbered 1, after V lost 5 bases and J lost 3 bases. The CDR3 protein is CSVRGLKNIQYF. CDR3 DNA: TGCAGCGTTAGGGGGCTCAAAAACATTCAGTACTTC.

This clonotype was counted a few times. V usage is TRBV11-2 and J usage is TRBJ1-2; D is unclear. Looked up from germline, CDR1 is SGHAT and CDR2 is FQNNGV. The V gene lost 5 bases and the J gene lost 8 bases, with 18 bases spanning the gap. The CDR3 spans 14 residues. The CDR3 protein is CASSRRLTPRGYTF. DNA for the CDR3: TGTGCCAGCAGCCGGAGGTTGACCCCACGAGGCTACACCTTC.